The 8 T cell receptor beta chains reported below all come from one sample, sequenced in a study of radiotherapy plus CTLA-4 blockade in lung cancer listed by TCRdb under 2018. Receptor libraries were prepared by the immunoSEQ multiplex PCR assay. TCRdb retrieved this table from immuneACCESS and kept in-frame rearrangements only. Not all clones are present; in checked studies, unresolved V genes account for under half, and no reason is known for the remainder. The sample table records about 120,000 clones; nearly 80% of these occur just once. Approximately 5.5% of the sample is in the top ten clones. The material sequenced was peripheral blood, taken from a patient treated with radiotherapy plus ipilimumab. These TCRs come from a human donor with non-small cell lung cancer who had a partial response to radiotherapy plus ipilimumab.

This clone occurred a few times. This sequence joins TRBV6-5 and TRBJ1-3; TRBD1 is a possible D gene (6 bases). The germline V and J ends were trimmed by 4 bases and 0 bases, with 13 bases remaining between them. Germline CDR1 and CDR2: MNHEY and SVGAGI. CDR3 size: 16 residues. Written as DNA, the CDR3 is TGTGCCAGCAGTTCCCCACACAGGGCCTCTGGAAACACCATATATTTT. Its translation: CASSSPHRASGNTIYF.

The chain carries TRBV4-3 and TRBJ2-1, with 7 bases fitting TRBD2. Germline CDR1 reads LGHNA; CDR2 reads YSLEER. The V segment lost 4 bases and the J segment 6 bases; nucleotides outside the gene matches: 6. The CDR3 sequence is 14 residues long. The CDR3 DNA reads as TGCGCCAGCAGCCCAGGACTAGTCCCCAATGAGCAGTTCTTC. Amino acid sequence: CASSPGLVPNEQFF.

The sample holds one count of this clone. This chain joins TRBV20-1 and TRBJ2-7; D remains ambiguous. The V end was cut by 5 bases, the J end by 4 bases, with 9 bases between. Germline CDR1 and CDR2: DFQATT and SNEGSKA (reference sequence). This CDR3 spans 11 amino acids. The CDR3 DNA is TGCAGTGCTGAACAGCTTTACGAGCAGTACTTC. Translation gives CSAEQLYEQYF.

This chain uses TRBV10-3 with TRBJ2-3; 8 nucleotides align to TRBD2. This CDR3 is built from 15 residues. Germline values: CDR1 ENHRY, CDR2 SYGVKD. Losses at the gene ends were 6 bases for V and 0 bases for J; bases not matched to a gene: 5. The CDR3 loop is CAISPTSGSTDTQYF. CDR3 in DNA: TGTGCCATCAGCCCAACTAGCGGAAGCACAGATACGCAGTATTTT.

This chain links TRBV18 with TRBJ2-3, with unresolved D. V was shortened by 0 bases and J by 1 base, with 11 bases between the two germline ends. The CDR3 runs to 16 residues. The germline gives CDR1 KGHSH, CDR2 LQKENI. The CDR3, as DNA: TGTGCCAGCTCACCACCGCAAAACTCCCGCACAGATACGCAGTATTTT. As protein: CASSPPQNSRTDTQYF.

This clone was detected once. The chain couples TRBV7-2 to TRBJ1-5, with TRBD1 as a possible D gene (5 bases). The CDR3 spans 14 residues. The germline CDR1 and CDR2 sequences are SGHTA and FQGNSA. Trimming shortened V by 5 bases and J by 7 bases, and 15 bases separated the two germline ends. This chain's CDR3 is CASSLRGGDQPQHF. In nucleotides, the CDR3 is TGTGCCAGCAGCCTCCGGGGAGGGGACCAGCCCCAGCATTTT. The full variable domain, in which reference TRBV7-2 and TRBJ1-5 provide the parts outside the CDR3, is GAGVSQSPSNKVTEKGKDVELRCDPISGHTALYWYRQSLGQGLEFLIYFQGNSAPDKSGLPSDRFSAERTGGSVSTLTIQRTQQEDSAVYLCASSLRGGDQPQHFGDGTRLSIL.

V gene TRBV16 combines with J gene TRBJ1-5; TRBD1 matches at 8 bases. The CDR3 loop spans 16 amino acids. After removal of 5 bases from V and 4 bases from J, the junction contained 10 bases not matched to a gene. Germline lookup yields CDR1 KGHSY and CDR2 FQNENV. CDR3 DNA: TGTGCCAGCAGCTCCGCCGGGACAGGTCCAAATCAGCCCCAGCATTTT. Its protein is CASSSAGTGPNQPQHF.

At least ten counts were recorded for this clone. The gene calls are TRBV6-5 and TRBJ1-2; D is undetermined. This CDR3 contains 14 residues. CDR1 MNHEY and CDR2 SVGAGI come from the germline V gene. Trimming pared 6 bases from V and 7 bases from J, leaving 18 bases between. The CDR3 sequence is CASSQRGLPGGYTF. The CDR3, as DNA: TGTGCCAGCAGCCAACGAGGCCTTCCCGGTGGCTACACCTTC.